This T cell receptor (beta chain) stems from a study of blood T cell repertoires in COVID-19. Study summary: Samples representing acute and convalescent COVID-19 were sourced from the United States, Italy and Spain. T cells, B-cell-depleted T cells, or PBMCs provided the cDNA or gDNA that served as material.

Authors' data handling: Estimation of nucleated cell counts relied on the amplification of reference gene primers. Method: immunoSEQ multiplex PCR; TCRdb's copy keeps in-frame clones and lacks some. V, J and clone size derive from that table, while D and trimming were established from the DNA sequence. The sample carries some 69,000 clones, 80% to 85% recorded once. Germline V gene lookup returns CDR1 LNHNV and CDR2 YYDKDF (reference sequence). The CDR3 consists of 12 residues. V was cut by 6 bases and J by 8 bases, with 10 bases left in between. This clone turned up a few times. The chain combines TRBV15 with TRBJ1-4; D is undetermined. The sample was peripheral blood. This TCR came from a man older than 75 with active or convalescent COVID-19. CDR3 protein: CATSFSREKLFF. In DNA form, the CDR3 reads TGTGCCACCAGTTTTTCGCGGGAAAAACTGTTTTTT.